Presented here are 26 T cell receptor beta chains from one specimen sequenced in a study of technical replicates of blood from several donors. Libraries were prepared by immunoSEQ multiplex PCR; TCRdb keeps only in-frame clonotypes and omits some of them. Here the sample spans almost 70,000 clones, approximately 90% being singletons. The sequencing input was PBMCs. All receptors derive from a human donor in good health. Some clones in this sample may be carry-over from other donors' samples.

The chain employs TRBV2 and TRBJ1-1; maybe TRBD1 (6 bases). Germline CDR1 SNHLY, CDR2 FYNNEI. Trimming took 5 bases from V and 3 from J, leaving 13 bases between them. The CDR3 is made up of 14 amino acids. The CDR3 loop reads CASSRQGRDTEAFF. In nucleotides, the CDR3 is TGTGCCAGCAGTAGGCAGGGGCGGGACACTGAAGCTTTCTTT.

The chain links TRBV6-1 to TRBJ1-2; 8 positions agree with TRBD1. CDR1 and CDR2 (germline): MNHNS, SASEGT. The CDR3 runs 12 residues. V lost 8 bases and J lost 4; bases outside the gene matches: 3. In DNA form, the CDR3 reads TGTGCCAGCGTCGGGACAGGCTATGGCTACACCTTC. Translating gives CASVGTGYGYTF.

The chain links TRBV7-9 to TRBJ1-2; D unresolved. The CDR3 has 13 amino acids. Trimming removed 5 bases at V and 4 bases at J, with 11 bases between. CDR1 is SEHNR and CDR2 is FQNEAQ in the germline V gene (reference sequence). The CDR3 DNA sequence: TGTGCCAGCAGCCCCGGACTGATCTATGGCTACACCTTC. Its translation is CASSPGLIYGYTF. Looking up the rest from reference TRBV7-9 and TRBJ1-2 gives the full variable domain: DTGVSQNPRHKITKRGQNVTFRCDPISEHNRLYWYRQTLGQGPEFLTYFQNEAQLEKSRLLSDRFSAERPKGSFSTLEIQRTEQGDSAMYLCASSPGLIYGYTFGSGTRLTVV.

The rearrangement links TRBV5-1 to TRBJ2-1, with 9 bases aligning to TRBD2. CDR1 is SGHRS, CDR2 YFSETQ, per germline. The ends lost 0 bases at V and 8 bases at J; junction bases unmatched: 9. The CDR3 extends over 16 amino acids. The CDR3 DNA is TGCGCCAGCAGCTTGGATGCGGGAGGGCCGTGGGATGAGCAGTTCTTC. This gives the protein CASSLDAGGPWDEQFF.

The chain recombines TRBV5-4 with TRBJ2-6; TRBD1 might be the D (6 bases). This CDR3 contains 17 residues. V lost 4 bases, J lost 0 bases, and 14 bases lay in between. Per germline, CDR1 SGHNT and CDR2 YYREEE (reference sequence). CDR3 bases: TGTGCCAGCAGCCCCTCGGGGACACTCTCTGGGGCCAACGTCCTGACTTTC. It is translated as CASSPSGTLSGANVLTF.

The chain is built from TRBV7-8 and TRBJ1-2; tentative D call: TRBD1 (5 bases). CDR3 length: 14 residues. Germline V CDR1 and CDR2: SGHVS, FQNEAQ. The ends were cut back, 5 bases at V and 5 bases at J, with 15 bases in the middle. This CDR3 is CASSPDRFLYGYTF. For the CDR3, the DNA is TGTGCCAGCAGCCCCGACAGATTCCTATATGGCTACACCTTC.

This chain connects TRBV10-3 to TRBJ2-5; 9 bases map to TRBD1. CDR1 and CDR2 from the germline V gene are ENHRY and SYGVKD. J lost 3 bases, V lost 11 bases, and 7 bases had no gene match. The CDR3 contains 13 residues. The CDR3 here is CALKGQGKETQYF. DNA for the CDR3: TGTGCCCTGAAAGGACAGGGGAAAGAGACCCAGTACTTC.

CDR3 residues: CASSSLGSNSNQPQHF. In DNA, the CDR3 is TGTGCCAGCAGTTCTCTGGGCTCCAATAGCAATCAGCCCCAGCATTTT. The rearrangement uses TRBV6-5 and TRBJ1-5; D ambiguous. V lost 4 bases and J 0 bases, leaving 13 bases between the germline ends. Germline V gene data show CDR1 as MNHEY and CDR2 as SVGAGI. This CDR3 is built from 16 residues.

This clone appeared once. This sequence joins TRBV9 and TRBJ2-1; possible D gene TRBD1, 6 bases. From germline, CDR1 is SGDLS and CDR2 YYNGEE. This CDR3 has 15 residues. The germline V and J ends were trimmed by 4 bases and 3 bases, with 14 bases remaining between them. The DNA for the CDR3 is TGTGCCAGCAGCCGCACAGGGAGAGACTACAATGAGCAGTTCTTC. Translating it yields CASSRTGRDYNEQFF.

The V and J genes are TRBV5-5 and TRBJ1-2; 7 nucleotides agree with TRBD1. The germline CDR1 and CDR2 sequences are SGHKS and YYEKEE (reference sequence). This CDR3 comprises 14 residues. J gave up 0 bases and V 5 bases, and 4 bases lay outside the gene matches. CDR3 region: CASRPGTANYGYTF. CDR3 DNA: TGTGCCAGCAGACCCGGGACAGCTAACTATGGCTACACCTTC.

The chain uses TRBV5-8 and TRBJ1-2, with 10 bases lining up with TRBD1. This CDR3 is 14 amino acids long. The germline CDR1 and CDR2 sequences are SGHTS and YDEGEE. With V trimmed by 1 base and J by 6 bases, 3 bases remained unmatched. CDR3 sequence (DNA): TGTGCCAGCAGCTTGACCGACAGGGGGCATGGCTACACCTTC. This gives the protein CASSLTDRGHGYTF.

This chain joins TRBV7-2 and TRBJ2-7; 9 bases fit TRBD1. This CDR3 has 13 amino acids. Germline V lookup: CDR1 SGHTA, CDR2 FQGNSA. V lost 2 bases, J lost 5 bases, and 1 base stayed unmatched. CDR3 amino acids: CASSLRTGDEQYF. In DNA form, the CDR3 reads TGTGCCAGCAGCTTAAGGACAGGGGACGAGCAGTACTTC.

The chain employs TRBV18 and TRBJ1-3, with a tentative D call TRBD1 (5 bases). Trimming took off 4 bases at V and 3 bases at J, with 16 bases between the two ends. This CDR3 is 16 amino acids long. Germline assignment: CDR1 KGHSH and CDR2 LQKENI. The CDR3 loop reads CASSLGLSTGGNTIYF. In nucleotides, the CDR3 is TGTGCCAGCTCACTGGGACTTTCGACGGGTGGAAACACCATATATTTT.

CDR3 sequence reads: CASSLDPISGTIYF. The CDR3, as DNA: TGTGCCAGCAGCCTAGACCCGATCTCGGGCACCATATATTTT. The chain is built from TRBV7-8 and TRBJ1-3; D is ambiguous. The CDR3 length is 14 residues. CDR1 SGHVS and CDR2 FQNEAQ come from the germline V gene. V dropped 5 bases and J dropped 9 bases, with 17 bases sitting between them.

The chain couples TRBV19 to TRBJ1-1; the D gene is possibly TRBD1 (6 bases). In germline, CDR1 is LNHDA, CDR2 SQIVND (reference sequence). The CDR3 spans 15 residues. V was cut by 6 bases and J by 0 bases, with 14 bases left in between. The CDR3 sequence: CASRQQTGLNTEAFF. The CDR3 DNA follows: TGTGCCAGTAGACAACAAACAGGGTTGAACACTGAAGCTTTCTTT.

The V gene is TRBV4-3, the J gene TRBJ2-1; a possible D gene is TRBD2 (6 bases). This CDR3 is 17 amino acids long. Per the germline V gene, CDR1 is LGHNA and CDR2 is YSLEER. The ends were cut back, 1 base at V and 5 bases at J, with 18 bases in the middle. The CDR3 reads CASSQASRGLVNNEQFF. CDR3 coding DNA: TGCGCCAGCAGCCAAGCATCCCGGGGACTGGTAAACAATGAGCAGTTCTTC.

The V call is TRBV10-3, the J call TRBJ1-2; tentative D call: TRBD1 (6 bases). This CDR3 has 17 residues. V gave up 0 bases and J gave up 7 bases, with 21 bases separating them. Germline loops: CDR1 ENHRY, CDR2 SYGVKD. The CDR3 sequence: CAISESPGLGGRFGYTF. CDR3 nucleotides: TGTGCCATCAGTGAGTCCCCTGGGTTAGGGGGAAGATTTGGCTACACCTTC.

The chain carries TRBV30 and TRBJ2-1; TRBD2 matches 7 bases. With V trimmed by 3 bases and J by 6 bases, 11 bases remained unmatched. The CDR3 is 15 amino acids. Germline CDR1 is GTSNPN and CDR2 is SVGIG (reference sequence). CDR3: CAWRRDWGGSNEQFF. The CDR3 DNA sequence: TGTGCCTGGAGGAGGGACTGGGGCGGGAGCAATGAGCAGTTCTTC.

This clone was picked up one time. The CDR3 region is CASSTTGSSYNEQFF. The CDR3 DNA is TGTGCCAGCAGCACCACAGGGAGCTCCTACAATGAGCAGTTCTTC. The genes are TRBV11-3 and TRBJ2-1; maybe TRBD1 (6 bases). Germline V gives CDR1 SGHNT, CDR2 YENEEA. CDR3 length: 15 amino acids. Trimming took 5 bases from V and 0 from J, leaving 11 bases between them.

This chain's CDR3 is CASSLVLTGGTYEQYF. DNA for the CDR3: TGTGCCAGCAGCTTAGTTTTGACAGGGGGCACCTACGAGCAGTACTTC. The chain couples TRBV7-9 to TRBJ2-7, with TRBD1 matching over 10 bases. This CDR3 spans 16 amino acids. Trimming cost V 1 base and J 2 bases; bases outside gene matches: 5. Germline values: CDR1 SEHNR, CDR2 FQNEAQ (reference sequence).

The chain links TRBV27 to TRBJ1-1, with TRBD1 as a possible D gene (5 bases). The germline V gene encodes CDR1 MNHEY and CDR2 SMNVEV (reference sequence). The CDR3 has 13 residues. V was clipped by 3 bases and J by 2 bases, with 7 bases between them. CDR3 region: CASSLTVNTEAFF. In DNA form, the CDR3 reads TGTGCCAGCAGTTTGACAGTAAACACTGAAGCTTTCTTT.

The V gene is TRBV18, the J gene TRBJ1-3; 7 positions agree with TRBD1. CDR3 length: 15 amino acids. The junction had 4 bases not matched to a gene; V was cut back by 4 bases and J by 1 base. Germline assignment: CDR1 KGHSH and CDR2 LQKENI. The DNA of the CDR3 is TGTGCCAGCTCACTCCAGACAGGGTCTGGAAACACCATATATTTT. This encodes CASSLQTGSGNTIYF.

This clone was counted once. V and J are TRBV23-1 and TRBJ2-6; 9 bases fit TRBD1. Being an ORF, TRBV23-1 has a function that is uncertain. The CDR3 has 19 residues. V trimming: 4 bases; J trimming: 2 bases; junction bases outside the gene matches: 12. The CDR3 sequence: CASSPSEDRGHPGANVLTF. DNA for the CDR3: TGCGCCAGCAGTCCCTCGGAGGACAGGGGCCACCCTGGGGCCAACGTCCTGACTTTC.

By its share, this clone is medium-sized. The chain recombines TRBV4-2 with TRBJ2-7, with D hard to call. Per the germline V gene, CDR1 is LGHNA and CDR2 is YNFKEQ. Trimming took 1 base from V and 6 from J, leaving 22 bases between them. The CDR3 sequence is 17 residues long. Here the CDR3 reads CASSQVLYSLSYPEQYF. The DNA of the CDR3 is TGTGCCAGCAGCCAAGTGTTGTACTCGTTGAGTTATCCCGAGCAGTACTTC.

V gene TRBV5-4 combines with J gene TRBJ2-7, with D unresolved. Per germline, CDR1 SGHNT and CDR2 YYREEE (reference sequence). There are 12 residues in the CDR3. Trimming took off 3 bases at V and 3 bases at J, with 7 bases between the two ends. CDR3 region: CASSCAIYEQYF. CDR3 DNA: TGTGCCAGCAGCTGCGCCATCTACGAGCAGTACTTC.

Only one count was recorded for this clone. Here the CDR3 reads CASRGRARTGSPLHF. As DNA, the CDR3 is TGTGCCAGCAGGGGGAGGGCAAGGACGGGATCACCCCTCCACTTT. This chain joins TRBV9 and TRBJ1-6; the D is unclear. The CDR3 loop spans 15 amino acids. CDR1 SGDLS and CDR2 YYNGEE come from the germline V gene. Trimming shortened V by 5 bases and J by 10 bases, and 19 bases separated the two germline ends.